The 4 T cell receptor beta chains reported below all come from one sample, sequenced in a study of cytomegalovirus exposure and HLA in healthy donors. PCR involved 60 Vbeta and 13 Jbeta primers. Sequencing used immunoSEQ multiplex PCR; TCRdb keeps in-frame clones, though not all of them. Seen here are about 160,000 clones, around 80% observed once, and the top ten hold around 4.3%. The specimen sequenced was PBMCs. These receptor sequences come from a young man in good health and CMV-seronegative.

The chain recombines TRBV4-3 with TRBJ2-7, with 8 nucleotides matching TRBD1. CDR1 is LGHNA and CDR2 is YSLEER in the germline V gene. The junction had 4 bases not matched to a gene; V was cut back by 3 bases and J by 6 bases. CDR3 length: 13 amino acids. CDR3 residues: CASSHRDRPEQYF. In DNA form, the CDR3 reads TGCGCCAGCAGCCACAGGGACAGGCCCGAGCAGTACTTC.

The V call is TRBV5-1, the J call TRBJ1-3; D remains ambiguous. This CDR3 is 16 amino acids long. Germline-derived CDR1 and CDR2 are SGHRS and YFSETQ. With 0 bases removed from V and 2 bases from J, the gap between germline ends came to 12 bases. DNA of the CDR3: TGCGCCAGCAGCTTGGCCGGAGGGCTTGCTGGAAACACCATATATTTT. Translation gives CASSLAGGLAGNTIYF.

The V call is TRBV9, the J call TRBJ2-3; 12 positions agree with TRBD2. Germline assignment: CDR1 SGDLS and CDR2 YYNGEE. The trim removed 3 bases at V and 3 bases at J, leaving 5 bases unmatched. This CDR3 spans 16 amino acids. The CDR3 bases are TGTGCCAGCAGCGAACGGACTAGCGGGACAACAGATACGCAGTATTTT. Translating gives CASSERTSGTTDTQYF.

V gene TRBV4-1 combines with J gene TRBJ2-2, with 7 nucleotides matching TRBD2. The V gene's germline CDR1 is MGHRA and CDR2 YSYEKL. Unmatched junction bases numbered 14, after V lost 4 bases and J lost 6 bases. The CDR3 consists of 17 residues. The CDR3 region has the DNA TGCGCCAGCAGCCGCCCTTCAGCGGGACTGGCCCCCGGGGAGCTGTTTTTT. This gives the protein CASSRPSAGLAPGELFF.